Each of the 3 T cell receptor beta chains below was sequenced from the same sample in a study of shared clonotypes between healthy human individuals. Sequencing used immunoSEQ multiplex PCR; TCRdb keeps in-frame clones, though not all of them. This table has some 2 million clones, over 85% appearing once. It was CD45RO-negative cells, positively selected for CCR7, that made up naive CD8 cells, with terminally differentiated effector memory CD45RA+ cells excluded. Material: naive CD8+ T cells sorted from blood. These receptors were taken from a man between 18 and 29 years old in good health.

DNA of the CDR3: TGTGCCAGAGGGGGTTCGGTTTCACCCCTCCACTTT. Translated, it gives CARGGSVSPLHF. This rearrangement joins TRBV7-3 to TRBJ1-6, with D perhaps matching TRBD1 (6 bases). Trimming shortened V by 9 bases and J by 9 bases, and 12 bases separated the two germline ends. Germline V gene data show CDR1 as SGHTA and CDR2 as FQGTGA. The CDR3 is 12 amino acids.

The V gene is TRBV6-7, the J gene TRBJ1-2, with 8 bases identical to TRBD1. TRBV6-7 is designated an ORF whose function remains uncertain. This CDR3 spans 13 amino acids. The V and J ends lost 6 bases and 5 bases, in that order; junction bases with no gene match: 5. In nucleotides, the CDR3 is TGTGCCAGCAGGGACAGGGTAGGGTATGGCTACACCTTC. As protein: CASRDRVGYGYTF.

Concerning this clone itself: The sample carries other DNA sequences with the same CDR3. CDR3 protein: CASSYLEGQPQHF. The DNA of the CDR3 is TGTGCCAGCAGTTACCTTGAGGGTCAGCCCCAGCATTTT. This chain uses TRBV6-5 with TRBJ1-5; D gene unclear. With 2 bases removed from V and 6 bases from J, the gap between germline ends came to 8 bases. The CDR3 extends over 13 amino acids. Germline loops: CDR1 MNHEY, CDR2 SVGAGI.